These 21 T cell receptor beta chains originate from one sample sequenced in a study of CD8 T cells in ankylosing spondylitis. TCRdb ran MiXCR on the 5' RACE reads and lists one entry per CDR3 protein. The sample gives about 360,000 distinct CDR3 sequences, more than 20% of which show up once; around 12% is in the top ten. Material for sequencing was blood, either unsorted or a sorted T cell fraction (not recorded which). The receptors come from a male donor with ankylosing spondylitis or in good health (not recorded which).

This clonotype was seen a few times. The chain carries TRBV6-4 and TRBJ1-1; the D gene is possibly TRBD1 (6 bases). Germline-derived CDR1 and CDR2 are MRHNA and SNTAGT. The CDR3 is made up of 13 amino acids. Trimming took off 8 bases at V and 1 base at J, with 11 bases between the two ends. Here the CDR3 DNA reads TGTGCCAGCTCGACAGGACCGAACACTGAAGCTTTCTTT. It is translated as CASSTGPNTEAFF.

This clonotype has a handful of counts. CDR3 loop: CASSSETSGGYNEQFF. The CDR3 DNA reads TGTGCCAGCAGCTCCGAAACTAGCGGGGGATACAATGAGCAGTTCTTC. The gene calls are TRBV7-8 and TRBJ2-1, with 11 positions matching TRBD2. With V trimmed by 4 bases and J by 4 bases, 6 bases remained unmatched. The CDR3 contains 16 residues. Germline-derived CDR1 and CDR2 are SGHVS and FQNEAQ. Together with reference TRBV7-8 and TRBJ2-1, the CDR3 gives the full variable domain: GAGVSQSPRYKVAKRGQDVALRCDPISGHVSLFWYQQALGQGPEFLTYFQNEAQLDKSGLPSDRFFAERPEGSVSTLKIQRTQQEDSAVYLCASSSETSGGYNEQFFGPGTRLTVL.

The rearrangement links TRBV19 to TRBJ2-1, with TRBD2 matching over 10 bases. The V segment lost 5 bases and the J segment 6 bases; nucleotides outside the gene matches: 10. Germline CDR1 is LNHDA and CDR2 is SQIVND (reference sequence). The CDR3 totals 16 residues. The CDR3 DNA follows: TGTGCCAGTAGTTGGAAACTAGCGGGGAAGACCAATGAGCAGTTCTTC. As protein: CASSWKLAGKTNEQFF.

The J gene is TRBJ1-2, the V gene TRBV9; a weak D match, TRBD1 (6 bases). The CDR3 contains 15 residues. Germline loops: CDR1 SGDLS, CDR2 YYNGEE. V lost 3 bases, J lost 5 bases, and 17 bases lay in between. The CDR3 bases are TGTGCCAGCAGCGGCGATAGGGGGTTCGGGTATGGCTACACCTTC. It specifies CASSGDRGFGYGYTF.

The chain joins TRBV7-9 to TRBJ2-7, with 7 bases aligning to TRBD1. Germline V CDR1 and CDR2: SEHNR, FQNEAQ (reference sequence). The CDR3 totals 13 residues. The V gene end was trimmed by 6 bases and the J gene end by 2 bases; junction bases not matched to a gene: 4. CDR3 sequence: CASRRQGAYEQYF. DNA for the CDR3: TGTGCCAGCAGGAGACAGGGAGCCTACGAGCAGTACTTC.

J is TRBJ2-1 and V is TRBV29-1; no clear D gene. The V and J ends lost 6 bases and 0 bases respectively, with 12 bases between them. In germline, CDR1 is SQVTM, CDR2 ANQGSEA. The CDR3 is 14 amino acids. This CDR3 reads CSVPRASSYNEQFF. The CDR3 DNA reads as TGCAGCGTCCCCCGGGCTAGCTCCTACAATGAGCAGTTCTTC.

This clonotype has more than one count but fewer than ten. The chain couples TRBV6-1 to TRBJ2-5, with 7 bases matching TRBD1. The CDR3 runs 14 residues. Germline CDR1 is MNHNS and CDR2 is SASEGT. The junction had 4 bases not matched to a gene; V was cut back by 3 bases and J by 3 bases. The CDR3 protein is CASSDTGVEETQYF. The CDR3 DNA follows: TGTGCCAGCAGTGATACAGGGGTAGAAGAGACCCAGTACTTC.

This clonotype was counted a few times. CDR3 region: CASSLVGPPYNEQFF. Written as DNA, the CDR3 is TGTGCCAGCAGCTTAGTTGGGCCCCCCTACAATGAGCAGTTCTTC. V and J are TRBV11-2 and TRBJ2-1; D not resolved. CDR1 SGHAT and CDR2 FQNNGV come from the germline V gene. This CDR3 has 15 residues. The V and J ends lost 1 base and 2 bases respectively, with 9 bases between them.

A few counts support this clonotype. The gene calls are TRBV7-9 and TRBJ2-1; D is perhaps TRBD1 (6 bases). This CDR3 spans 16 amino acids. The V gene lost 0 bases and the J gene lost 6 bases, with 15 bases spanning the gap. Per the germline V gene, CDR1 is SEHNR and CDR2 is FQNEAQ (reference sequence). The CDR3 sequence is CASSLAPGEHLNEQFF. The CDR3, as DNA: TGTGCCAGCAGCTTAGCGCCAGGGGAACATCTCAATGAGCAGTTCTTC.

This clonotype has more than one count but fewer than ten. The chain uses TRBV13 and TRBJ2-2; D remains ambiguous. CDR3 length: 14 amino acids. Germline V gene sequence: CDR1 PRHDT, CDR2 FYEKMQ (reference sequence). Trimming shortened V by 0 bases and J by 2 bases, and 4 bases separated the two germline ends. As DNA, the CDR3 is TGTGCCAGCAGCTTAGGGCATAACACCGGGGAGCTGTTTTTT. As protein: CASSLGHNTGELFF. The entire variable domain, with the rest obtained from reference TRBV13 and TRBJ2-2, is as follows: AAGVIQSPRHLIKEKRETATLKCYPIPRHDTVYWYQQGPGQDPQFLISFYEKMQSDKGSIPDRFSAQQFSDYHSELNMSSLELGDSALYFCASSLGHNTGELFFGEGSRLTVL.

V and J are TRBV30 and TRBJ2-7; D is possibly TRBD1 (5 bases). The ends were cut back, 0 bases at V and 3 bases at J, with 9 bases in the middle. The germline CDR1 and CDR2 sequences are GTSNPN and SVGIG (reference sequence). The CDR3 extends over 13 amino acids. This CDR3 is CAWSVADIYEQYF. The DNA of the CDR3 is TGTGCCTGGAGTGTTGCGGACATCTACGAGCAGTACTTC.

This clonotype has a handful of counts. This sequence joins TRBV9 and TRBJ1-3, with D hard to call. Trimming removed 0 bases at V and 0 bases at J, with 16 bases between. Germline assignment: CDR1 SGDLS and CDR2 YYNGEE. The CDR3 extends over 18 amino acids. The CDR3 region is CASSVGRSVRNSGNTIYF. The DNA for the CDR3 is TGTGCCAGCAGCGTAGGACGGTCGGTCAGGAACTCTGGAAACACCATATATTTT.

The rearrangement uses TRBV6-5 and TRBJ1-1, with 8 bases fitting TRBD1. Trimming cost V 3 bases and J 4 bases; bases outside gene matches: 13. Germline V gives CDR1 MNHEY, CDR2 SVGAGI. The CDR3 has 17 amino acids. The CDR3: CASSYSFSGGLGTEAFF. The CDR3 DNA is TGTGCCAGCAGTTATTCGTTTTCAGGGGGCTTGGGCACTGAAGCTTTCTTT.

Only a few counts were recorded for this clonotype. The DNA for the CDR3 is TGCAGTGCTGGGGGAACTAGCGGACACTACGAGCAGTACTTC. Residues: CSAGGTSGHYEQYF. The V and J genes are TRBV20-1 and TRBJ2-7; TRBD2 aligns across 8 bases. This CDR3 has 14 residues. With V trimmed by 5 bases and J by 3 bases, 9 bases remained unmatched. Germline values: CDR1 DFQATT, CDR2 SNEGSKA (reference sequence).

This clonotype was detected a few times. In nucleotides, the CDR3 is TGTGCCAGCAGTTTATCGGTCCCATCTAGCACAGATACGCAGTATTTT. Translated, it gives CASSLSVPSSTDTQYF. The rearrangement joins TRBV27 to TRBJ2-3; no definite D call. The CDR3 runs 16 residues. Trimming took 0 bases from V and 0 from J, leaving 10 bases between them. CDR1 and CDR2 from the germline V gene are MNHEY and SMNVEV (reference sequence).

V is TRBV14 and J is TRBJ2-7, with D hard to call. Trimming removed 1 base from V and 4 bases from J, with 11 bases in between. There are 14 residues in the CDR3. Per the germline V gene, CDR1 is SGHDN and CDR2 is FVKESK. CDR3 amino acids: CASSQVDGRYEQYF. For the CDR3, the DNA is TGTGCCAGCAGCCAAGTAGATGGCAGGTACGAGCAGTACTTC.

The rearrangement uses TRBV7-9 and TRBJ2-5; tentatively, D is TRBD1 (6 bases). Germline lookup yields CDR1 SEHNR and CDR2 FQNEAQ (reference sequence). The germline V and J ends were trimmed by 6 bases and 4 bases, with 15 bases remaining between them. The CDR3 is made up of 14 amino acids. CDR3 loop: CASRPQGSGETQYF. CDR3 DNA: TGTGCCAGCAGACCTCAGGGGTCGGGAGAGACCCAGTACTTC.

Only a few counts were recorded for this clonotype. The CDR3 nucleotides read TGCAGCGTTGTACAGGGGGATCGGTACGAGCAGTACTTC. Encoded protein: CSVVQGDRYEQYF. V and J are TRBV29-1 and TRBJ2-7; TRBD1 matches 8 bases. This CDR3 has 13 residues. Trimming took 4 bases from V and 4 from J; bases not matched to a gene: 6. Looked up from germline, CDR1 is SQVTM and CDR2 is ANQGSEA.

DNA of the CDR3: TGCGCCAGCAGCCAAGCAGCGGGACAACTCTACGAGCAGTACTTC. Translating it yields CASSQAAGQLYEQYF. The chain employs TRBV4-1 and TRBJ2-7; D perhaps matches TRBD2 (7 bases). The CDR3 has 15 amino acids. Germline CDR1 MGHRA, CDR2 YSYEKL. V gave up 1 base and J gave up 3 bases, with 13 bases separating them.

Only a few counts were recorded for this clonotype. V and J are TRBV5-1 and TRBJ1-1, with D uncertain. Germline CDR1 is SGHRS and CDR2 is YFSETQ. Trimming removed 0 bases from V and 0 bases from J, with 6 bases in between. CDR3 length: 14 residues. The CDR3 coding sequence is TGCGCCAGCAGCTTGGAACCCCTGAACACTGAAGCTTTCTTT. This translates into CASSLEPLNTEAFF.

The chain couples TRBV9 to TRBJ2-1, with D unresolved. Germline V gene sequence: CDR1 SGDLS, CDR2 YYNGEE. The CDR3 runs 12 residues. V was trimmed by 4 bases and J by 10 bases, leaving 12 bases between them. The CDR3 DNA sequence: TGTGCCAGCAGCCCCCCCCCCTCGGAGCAGTTCTTC. This gives the protein CASSPPPSEQFF.